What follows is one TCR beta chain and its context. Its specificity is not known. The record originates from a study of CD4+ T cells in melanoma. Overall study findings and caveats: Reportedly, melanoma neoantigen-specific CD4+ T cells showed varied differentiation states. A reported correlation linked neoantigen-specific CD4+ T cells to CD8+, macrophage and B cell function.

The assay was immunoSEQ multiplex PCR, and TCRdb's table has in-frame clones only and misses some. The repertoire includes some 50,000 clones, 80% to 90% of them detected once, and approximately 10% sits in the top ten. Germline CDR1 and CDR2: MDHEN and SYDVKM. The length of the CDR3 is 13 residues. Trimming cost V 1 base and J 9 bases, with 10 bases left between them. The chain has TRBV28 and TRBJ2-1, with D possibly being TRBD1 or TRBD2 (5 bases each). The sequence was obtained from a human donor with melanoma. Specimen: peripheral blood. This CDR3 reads CASSLSPRGEQFF. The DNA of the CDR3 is TGTGCCAGCAGTTTATCCCCGAGGGGTGAGCAGTTCTTC.